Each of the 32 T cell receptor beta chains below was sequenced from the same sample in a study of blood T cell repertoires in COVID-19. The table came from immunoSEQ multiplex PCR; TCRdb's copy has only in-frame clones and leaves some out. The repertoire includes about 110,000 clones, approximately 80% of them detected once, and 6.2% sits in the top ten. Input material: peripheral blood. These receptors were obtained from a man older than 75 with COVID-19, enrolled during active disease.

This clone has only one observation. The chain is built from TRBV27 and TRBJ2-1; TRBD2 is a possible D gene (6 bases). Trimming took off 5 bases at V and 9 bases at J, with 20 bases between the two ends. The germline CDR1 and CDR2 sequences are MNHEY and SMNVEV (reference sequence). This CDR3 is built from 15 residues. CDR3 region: CASSNRRDGKGEQFF. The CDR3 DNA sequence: TGTGCCAGCAGTAACCGGCGGGATGGAAAGGGTGAGCAGTTCTTC.

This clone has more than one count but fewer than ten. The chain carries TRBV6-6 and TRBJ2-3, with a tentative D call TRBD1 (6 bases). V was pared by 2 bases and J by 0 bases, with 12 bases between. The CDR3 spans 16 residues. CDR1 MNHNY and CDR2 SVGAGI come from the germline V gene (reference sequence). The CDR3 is CASSYVPQGSTDTQYF. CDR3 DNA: TGTGCCAGCAGTTACGTTCCCCAGGGGAGCACAGATACGCAGTATTTT.

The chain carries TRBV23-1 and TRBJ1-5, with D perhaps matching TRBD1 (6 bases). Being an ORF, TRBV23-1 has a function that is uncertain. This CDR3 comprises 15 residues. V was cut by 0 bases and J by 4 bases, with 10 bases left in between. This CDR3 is CASSQSGRGNQPQHF. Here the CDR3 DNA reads TGCGCCAGCAGTCAATCGGGTAGGGGGAATCAGCCCCAGCATTTT.

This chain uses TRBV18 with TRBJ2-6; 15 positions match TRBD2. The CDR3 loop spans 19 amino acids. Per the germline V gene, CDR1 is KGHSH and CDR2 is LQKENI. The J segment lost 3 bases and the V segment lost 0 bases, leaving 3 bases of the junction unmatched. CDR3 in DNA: TGTGCCAGCTCACCACCAGGGACTAGCGGGAGGCATGGGGCCAACGTCCTGACTTTC. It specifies CASSPPGTSGRHGANVLTF.

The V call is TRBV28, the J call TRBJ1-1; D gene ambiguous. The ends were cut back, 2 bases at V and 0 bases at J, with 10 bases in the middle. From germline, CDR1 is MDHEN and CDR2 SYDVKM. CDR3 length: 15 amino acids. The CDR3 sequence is CASSLIVQMNTEAFF. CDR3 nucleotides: TGTGCCAGCAGTTTAATCGTACAGATGAACACTGAAGCTTTCTTT.

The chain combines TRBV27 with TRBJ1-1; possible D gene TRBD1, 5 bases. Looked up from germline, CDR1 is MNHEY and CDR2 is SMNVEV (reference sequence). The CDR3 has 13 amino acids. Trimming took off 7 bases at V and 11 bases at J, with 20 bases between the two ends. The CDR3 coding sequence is TGTGCCAGCACCCTGAGGGGACTGGGTATTGCTTTCTTT. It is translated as CASTLRGLGIAFF.

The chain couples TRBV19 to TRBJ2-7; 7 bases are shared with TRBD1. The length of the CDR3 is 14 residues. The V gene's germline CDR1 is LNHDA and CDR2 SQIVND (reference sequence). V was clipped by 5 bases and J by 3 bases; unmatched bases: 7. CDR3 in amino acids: CASSAGTVYYEQYF. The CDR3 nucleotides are TGTGCCAGTAGTGCCGGGACAGTATACTACGAGCAGTACTTC.

CDR3 protein: CASSPSGGPDTQYF. In nucleotides, the CDR3 is TGTGCCAGCAGCCCAAGCGGGGGGCCAGATACGCAGTATTTT. The chain employs TRBV3-1 (or the pseudogene TRBV3-2) and TRBJ2-3; 9 bases are a match to TRBD2. CDR1 LGHDT and CDR2 YNNKEL come from the germline V gene (reference sequence). Germline trimming cut 4 bases from V and 4 bases from J; bases unmatched to any gene: 3. This CDR3 contains 14 residues.

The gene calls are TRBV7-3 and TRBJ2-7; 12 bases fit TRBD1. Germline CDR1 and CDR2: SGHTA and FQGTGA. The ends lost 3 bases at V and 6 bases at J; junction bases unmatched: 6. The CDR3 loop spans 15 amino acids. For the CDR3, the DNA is TGTGCCAGCAGCTTCGGGACAGGGGGCTCGGGCGAGCAGTACTTC. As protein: CASSFGTGGSGEQYF.

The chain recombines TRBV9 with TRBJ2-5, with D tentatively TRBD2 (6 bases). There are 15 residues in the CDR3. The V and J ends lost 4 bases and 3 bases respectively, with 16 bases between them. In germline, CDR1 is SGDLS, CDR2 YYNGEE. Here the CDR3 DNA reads TGTGCCAGCAGCAAGATGGGAGGCGTTGAAGAGACCCAGTACTTC. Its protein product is CASSKMGGVEETQYF.

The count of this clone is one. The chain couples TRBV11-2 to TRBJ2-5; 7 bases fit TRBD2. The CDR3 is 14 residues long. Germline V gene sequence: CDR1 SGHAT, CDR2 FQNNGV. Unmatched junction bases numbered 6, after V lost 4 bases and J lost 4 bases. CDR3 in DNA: TGTGCCAGCAGCTGGGTAGCGGGTGGAGAGACCCAGTACTTC. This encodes CASSWVAGGETQYF.

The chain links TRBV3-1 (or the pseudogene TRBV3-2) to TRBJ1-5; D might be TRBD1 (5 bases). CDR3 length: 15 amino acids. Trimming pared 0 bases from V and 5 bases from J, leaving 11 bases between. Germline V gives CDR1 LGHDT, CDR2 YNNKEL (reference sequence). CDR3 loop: CASSQDAGGHQPQHF. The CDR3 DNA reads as TGTGCCAGCAGCCAAGACGCCGGGGGACATCAGCCCCAGCATTTT.

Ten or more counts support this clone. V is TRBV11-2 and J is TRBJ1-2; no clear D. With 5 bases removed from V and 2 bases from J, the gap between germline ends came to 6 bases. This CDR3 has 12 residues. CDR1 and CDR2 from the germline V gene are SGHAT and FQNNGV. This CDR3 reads CASSPGNYGYTF. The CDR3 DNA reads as TGTGCCAGCAGCCCAGGAAACTATGGCTACACCTTC.

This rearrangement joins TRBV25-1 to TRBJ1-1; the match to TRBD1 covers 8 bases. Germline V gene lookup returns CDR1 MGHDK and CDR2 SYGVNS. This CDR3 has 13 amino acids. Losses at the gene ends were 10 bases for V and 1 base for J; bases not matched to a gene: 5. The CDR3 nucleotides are TGTGCCACCTTGACAGGGGAGAACACTGAAGCTTTCTTT. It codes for CATLTGENTEAFF.

The CDR3 sequence: CASSSPPGGANVLTF. The CDR3, as DNA: TGTGCCAGCAGCTCCCCCCCGGGGGGGGCCAACGTCCTGACTTTC. The chain recombines TRBV7-3 with TRBJ2-6; a possible D gene is TRBD2 (5 bases). V was shortened by 4 bases and J by 4 bases, with 11 bases between the two germline ends. Germline V gene sequence: CDR1 SGHTA, CDR2 FQGTGA. This CDR3 has 15 amino acids.

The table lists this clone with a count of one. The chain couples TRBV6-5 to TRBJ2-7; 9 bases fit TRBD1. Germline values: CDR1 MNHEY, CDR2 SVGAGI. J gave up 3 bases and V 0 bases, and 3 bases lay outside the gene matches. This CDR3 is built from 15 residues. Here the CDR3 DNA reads TGTGCCAGCAGTTACTCGGGACAGGGTAGCTACGAGCAGTACTTC. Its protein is CASSYSGQGSYEQYF.

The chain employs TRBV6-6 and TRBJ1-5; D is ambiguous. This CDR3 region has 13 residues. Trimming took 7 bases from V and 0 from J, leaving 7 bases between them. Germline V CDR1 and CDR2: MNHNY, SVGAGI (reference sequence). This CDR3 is CASMRNSNQPQHF. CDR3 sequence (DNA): TGTGCCAGCATGAGGAATAGCAATCAGCCCCAGCATTTT.

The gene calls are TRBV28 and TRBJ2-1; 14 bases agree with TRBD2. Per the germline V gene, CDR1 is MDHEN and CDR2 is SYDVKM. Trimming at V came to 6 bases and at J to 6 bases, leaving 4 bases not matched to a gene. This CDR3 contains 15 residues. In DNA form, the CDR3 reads TGTGCCAGCAGGCGGACTAGCGGGAGGCTCAATGAGCAGTTCTTC. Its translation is CASRRTSGRLNEQFF.

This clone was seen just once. The CDR3 loop reads CASSGGMAYNEQFF. CDR3 in DNA: TGTGCCAGTTCGGGCGGGATGGCGTACAATGAGCAGTTCTTC. The chain couples TRBV28 to TRBJ2-1; possibly TRBD2 for D (6 bases). Trimming shortened V by 9 bases and J by 4 bases, and 16 bases separated the two germline ends. CDR1 MDHEN and CDR2 SYDVKM come from the germline V gene. The CDR3 totals 14 residues.

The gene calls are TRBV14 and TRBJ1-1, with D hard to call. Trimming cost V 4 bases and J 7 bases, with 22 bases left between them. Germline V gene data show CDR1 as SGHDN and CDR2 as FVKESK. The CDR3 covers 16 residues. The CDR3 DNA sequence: TGTGCCAGCAGCCCCTTGGGCAGGTCACTCAATGATGAAGCTTTCTTT. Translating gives CASSPLGRSLNDEAFF.

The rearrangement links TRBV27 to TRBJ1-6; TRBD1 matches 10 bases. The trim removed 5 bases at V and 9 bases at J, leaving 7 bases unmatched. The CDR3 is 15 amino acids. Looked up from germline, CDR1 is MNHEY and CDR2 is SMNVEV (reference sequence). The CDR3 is CASSMGQGRGSPLHF. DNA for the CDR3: TGTGCCAGCAGTATGGGACAGGGGAGGGGTTCACCCCTCCACTTT.

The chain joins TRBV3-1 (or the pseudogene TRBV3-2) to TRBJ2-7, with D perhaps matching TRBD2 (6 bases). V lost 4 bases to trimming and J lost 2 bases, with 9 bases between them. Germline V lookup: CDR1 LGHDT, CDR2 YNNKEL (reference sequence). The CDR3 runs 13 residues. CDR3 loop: CASSPPGAYEQYF. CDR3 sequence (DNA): TGTGCCAGCAGCCCGCCGGGGGCCTACGAGCAGTACTTC.

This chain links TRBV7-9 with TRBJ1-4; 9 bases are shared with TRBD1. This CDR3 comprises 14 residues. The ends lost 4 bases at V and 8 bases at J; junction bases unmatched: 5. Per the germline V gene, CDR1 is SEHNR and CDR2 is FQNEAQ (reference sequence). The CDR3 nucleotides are TGTGCCAGCAGCTCGACAGGGGGTCGGGAAAAACTGTTTTTT. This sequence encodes CASSSTGGREKLFF.

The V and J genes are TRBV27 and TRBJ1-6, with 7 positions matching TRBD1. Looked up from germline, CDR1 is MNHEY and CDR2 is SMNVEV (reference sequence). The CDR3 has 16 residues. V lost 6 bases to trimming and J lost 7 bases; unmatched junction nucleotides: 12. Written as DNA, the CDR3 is TGTGCCAGCAGGAGAACAGGGGCGACCTCCAATTCACCCCTCCACTTT. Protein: CASRRTGATSNSPLHF.

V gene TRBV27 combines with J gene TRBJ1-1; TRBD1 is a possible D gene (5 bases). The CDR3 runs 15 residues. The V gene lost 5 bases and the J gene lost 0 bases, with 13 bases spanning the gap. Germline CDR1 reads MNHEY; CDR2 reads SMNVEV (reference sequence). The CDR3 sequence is CASSPRDSLNTEAFF. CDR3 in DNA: TGTGCCAGCAGTCCCCGGGACTCCCTGAACACTGAAGCTTTCTTT.

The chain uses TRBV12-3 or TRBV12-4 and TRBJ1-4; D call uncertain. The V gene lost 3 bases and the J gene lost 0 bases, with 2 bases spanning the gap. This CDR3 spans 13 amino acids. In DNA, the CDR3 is TGTGCCAGCAGTTTCACAACTAATGAAAAACTGTTTTTT. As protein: CASSFTTNEKLFF.

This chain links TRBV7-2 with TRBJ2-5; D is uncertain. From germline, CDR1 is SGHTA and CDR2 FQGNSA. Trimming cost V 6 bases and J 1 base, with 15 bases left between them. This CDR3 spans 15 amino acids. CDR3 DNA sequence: TGTGCCAGCAGTCGGGTTCCTACGGCCCAAGAGACCCAGTACTTC. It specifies CASSRVPTAQETQYF.

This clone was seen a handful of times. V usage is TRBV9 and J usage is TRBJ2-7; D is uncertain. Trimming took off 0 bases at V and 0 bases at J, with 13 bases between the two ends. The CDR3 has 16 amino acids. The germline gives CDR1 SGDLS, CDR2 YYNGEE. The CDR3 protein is CASSVDPGSFSYEQYF. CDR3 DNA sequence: TGTGCCAGCAGCGTAGATCCCGGGTCCTTCTCCTACGAGCAGTACTTC. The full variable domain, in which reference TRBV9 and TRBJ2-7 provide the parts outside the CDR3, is DSGVTQTPKHLITATGQRVTLRCSPRSGDLSVYWYQQSLDQGLQFLIQYYNGEERAKGNILERFSAQQFPDLHSELNLSSLELGDSALYFCASSVDPGSFSYEQYFGPGTRLTVT.

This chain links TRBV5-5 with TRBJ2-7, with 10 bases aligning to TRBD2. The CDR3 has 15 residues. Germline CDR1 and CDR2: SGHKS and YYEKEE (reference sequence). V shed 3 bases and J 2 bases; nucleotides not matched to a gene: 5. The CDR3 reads CASSWSTSGTYEQYF. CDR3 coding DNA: TGTGCCAGCAGCTGGAGCACTAGCGGGACCTACGAGCAGTACTTC.

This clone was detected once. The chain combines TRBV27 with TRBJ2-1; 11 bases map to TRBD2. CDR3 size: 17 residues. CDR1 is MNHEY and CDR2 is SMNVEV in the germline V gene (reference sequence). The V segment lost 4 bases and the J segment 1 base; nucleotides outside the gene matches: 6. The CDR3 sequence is CASSYLAGGLSYNEQFF. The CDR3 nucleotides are TGTGCCAGCAGTTATCTAGCGGGAGGCCTTTCCTACAATGAGCAGTTCTTC.

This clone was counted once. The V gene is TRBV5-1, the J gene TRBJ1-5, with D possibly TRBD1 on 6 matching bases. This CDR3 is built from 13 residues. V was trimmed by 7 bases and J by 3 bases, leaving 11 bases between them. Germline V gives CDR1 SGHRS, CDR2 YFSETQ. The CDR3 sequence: CASAAGVNQPQHF. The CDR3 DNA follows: TGCGCCAGCGCGGCAGGGGTCAATCAGCCCCAGCATTTT.

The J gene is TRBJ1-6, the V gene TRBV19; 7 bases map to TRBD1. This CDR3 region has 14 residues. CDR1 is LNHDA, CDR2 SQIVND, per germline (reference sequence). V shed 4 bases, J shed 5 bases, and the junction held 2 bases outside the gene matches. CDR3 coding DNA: TGTGCCAGTAGTAGAGGGGGCGATAATTCACCCCTCCACTTT. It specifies CASSRGGDNSPLHF. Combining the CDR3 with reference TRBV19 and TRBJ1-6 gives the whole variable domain DGGITQSPKYLFRKEGQNVTLSCEQNLNHDAMYWYRQDPGQGLRLIYYSQIVNDFQKGDIAEGYSVSREKKESFPLTVTSAQKNPTAFYLCASSRGGDNSPLHFGNGTRLTVT.